The 21 T cell receptor beta chains listed next were all sequenced from one sample in a study of cytomegalovirus exposure and HLA in healthy donors (dated by TCRdb to the late 2010s). Library prep was done by the immunoSEQ multiplex PCR assay. A mixture of 60 forward primers for TCR Vbeta segments and 13 reverse primers for TCR Jbeta segments was used in the multiplex PCR. Held by TCRdb, this immuneACCESS table contains in-frame sequences only and omits some clones. Under half of the omission traces to an unresolved V gene where checked; the cause of the rest is unknown. The sample table holds some 99,000 clones, of which approximately 70% were seen once. Roughly 8% of the sample is taken by the ten largest. Sequencing was performed on PBMCs. The receptors come from a man aged 40-55 years in good health and CMV-seronegative.

The chain employs TRBV10-3 and TRBJ2-3; TRBD2 agrees at 14 bases. V lost 3 bases to trimming and J lost 6 bases; unmatched junction nucleotides: 5. CDR1 ENHRY and CDR2 SYGVKD come from the germline V gene. This CDR3 is built from 16 residues. Here the CDR3 DNA reads TGTGCCATCAGTGAAGGACTAGCGGGGGGAGGGGATACGCAGTATTTT. Its translation: CAISEGLAGGGDTQYF.

The V and J genes are TRBV4-3 and TRBJ2-7; TRBD1 aligns across 8 bases. This CDR3 region has 17 residues. V trimming: 0 bases; J trimming: 4 bases; junction bases outside the gene matches: 11. The germline CDR1 and CDR2 sequences are LGHNA and YSLEER. The CDR3 region is CASSQDSGSGTGYEQYF. For the CDR3, the DNA is TGCGCCAGCAGCCAAGATTCCGGGTCCGGGACAGGATACGAGCAGTACTTC.

The rearrangement joins TRBV30 to TRBJ1-3, with TRBD1 matching 9 bases. V dropped 7 bases and J dropped 3; count of bases not matched to a gene: 7. CDR3 length equals 14 residues. Germline CDR1 and CDR2: GTSNPN and SVGIG (reference sequence). In DNA, the CDR3 is TGTGCCTTCCGAACAGGGGGCGATGGAAACACCATATATTTT. Translation gives CAFRTGGDGNTIYF.

The gene calls are TRBV29-1 and TRBJ1-5; 7 bases agree with TRBD1. In germline, CDR1 is SQVTM, CDR2 ANQGSEA. This CDR3 spans 14 amino acids. With 7 bases clipped from V and 7 bases from J, the junction kept 13 bases outside the gene matches. Here the CDR3 reads CSEFPGGLDQPQHF. DNA for the CDR3: TGCAGCGAATTCCCAGGGGGGTTGGACCAGCCCCAGCATTTT.

CDR3 protein: CASSQDLPGQGNYGYTF. CDR3 nucleotides: TGTGCCAGCAGCCAAGACCTACCAGGGCAAGGTAACTATGGCTACACCTTC. The rearrangement joins TRBV4-2 to TRBJ1-2; possible D gene TRBD1, 5 bases. The CDR3 contains 17 residues. Germline V CDR1 and CDR2: LGHNA, YNFKEQ. V lost 0 bases, J lost 1 base, and 15 bases lay in between.

The sample holds a few counts of this clone. J is TRBJ1-2 and V is TRBV10-3; 7 bases fit TRBD1. This CDR3 has 15 amino acids. V lost 4 bases, J lost 4 bases, and 9 bases stayed unmatched. CDR1 ENHRY and CDR2 SYGVKD come from the germline V gene. As DNA, the CDR3 is TGTGCCATCAGTGCACTACCACAGGGGCCCTATGGCTACACCTTC. This sequence encodes CAISALPQGPYGYTF.

The rearrangement links TRBV5-5 to TRBJ2-7; TRBD1 matches 8 bases. The CDR3 covers 17 residues. J lost 4 bases, V lost 2 bases, and 14 bases had no gene match. Germline CDR1 is SGHKS and CDR2 is YYEKEE (reference sequence). The CDR3 DNA follows: TGTGCCAGCAGCTTTTTCTACCAGGGGGCAAACATGTACGAGCAGTACTTC. Translated: CASSFFYQGANMYEQYF.

This clone appeared a few times. The chain is built from TRBV11-3 and TRBJ2-1; 11 bases are shared with TRBD1. The CDR3 contains 15 residues. Looked up from germline, CDR1 is SGHNT and CDR2 is YENEEA. J was trimmed by 3 bases and V by 3 bases; bases with no gene match: 1. CDR3 bases: TGTGCCAGCAGCTTGGACAGGGGGCACTACAATGAGCAGTTCTTC. Translation: CASSLDRGHYNEQFF.

The chain uses TRBV5-1 and TRBJ1-4; a possible D gene is TRBD1 (6 bases). The CDR3 sequence is 15 residues long. V lost 2 bases to trimming and J lost 2 bases, with 10 bases between them. CDR1 and CDR2 from the germline V gene are SGHRS and YFSETQ. The CDR3 loop is CASSFAGATNEKLFF. The DNA for the CDR3 is TGCGCCAGCAGCTTCGCAGGGGCCACTAATGAAAAACTGTTTTTT.

This clone has a handful of counts. This chain joins TRBV9 and TRBJ2-1; D is possibly TRBD2 (6 bases). The CDR3 runs to 14 residues. Germline V CDR1 and CDR2: SGDLS, YYNGEE. The ends were cut back, 4 bases at V and 6 bases at J, with 14 bases in the middle. The CDR3 sequence is CASSPGDGLNEQFF. In DNA, the CDR3 is TGTGCCAGCAGCCCGGGGGACGGCCTCAATGAGCAGTTCTTC.

CDR3 in amino acids: CASIGQGEYTNEKLFF. The CDR3 region has the DNA TGTGCCAGTATTGGGCAGGGGGAGTATACTAATGAAAAACTGTTTTTT. This chain links TRBV19 with TRBJ1-4, with 7 bases identical to TRBD1. The germline V gene encodes CDR1 LNHDA and CDR2 SQIVND (reference sequence). The J segment lost 2 bases and the V segment lost 7 bases, leaving 10 bases of the junction unmatched. The CDR3 runs to 16 residues.

The CDR3 is CASSERGLGYGYTF. The CDR3 DNA follows: TGTGCCAGCAGTGAACGGGGACTTGGCTATGGCTACACCTTC. V usage is TRBV6-1 and J usage is TRBJ1-2; maybe TRBD1 (5 bases). In germline, CDR1 is MNHNS, CDR2 SASEGT. The CDR3 covers 14 residues. Between the trimmed V and J ends, which lost 2 bases and 4 bases, there was a span of 11 bases.

This clone was observed a few times. Written as DNA, the CDR3 is TGCGCCAGCAGCTTGGTAAAGGGGTCATCCTACGAGCAGTACTTC. It is translated as CASSLVKGSSYEQYF. V and J are TRBV5-1 and TRBJ2-7; a weak D match, TRBD1 (5 bases). In germline, CDR1 is SGHRS, CDR2 YFSETQ. V was trimmed by 0 bases and J by 1 base, leaving 11 bases between them. This CDR3 has 15 amino acids.

V and J are TRBV7-9 and TRBJ1-3; D is uncertain. CDR3 length: 14 amino acids. V was shortened by 3 bases and J by 1 base, with 7 bases between the two germline ends. The V gene's germline CDR1 is SEHNR and CDR2 FQNEAQ (reference sequence). The CDR3 DNA reads TGTGCCAGCAGCTTCGAACAGTCTGGAAACACCATATATTTT. The encoded protein is CASSFEQSGNTIYF.

The sample holds a few counts of this clone. The J gene is TRBJ1-6, the V gene TRBV7-2, with 9 bases matching TRBD1. The CDR3 length is 15 residues. The germline V gene encodes CDR1 SGHTA and CDR2 FQGNSA. The V segment lost 0 bases and the J segment 7 bases; nucleotides outside the gene matches: 1. The DNA of the CDR3 is TGTGCCAGCAGCTTAGCCGGGACAGGGAATTCACCCCTCCACTTT. It is translated as CASSLAGTGNSPLHF.

V gene TRBV7-2 combines with J gene TRBJ2-5; 10 bases align to TRBD2. CDR3 length: 15 amino acids. Germline-derived CDR1 and CDR2 are SGHTA and FQGNSA. The trim removed 2 bases at V and 5 bases at J, leaving 5 bases unmatched. This CDR3 is CASSLRSGGAETQYF. The CDR3 DNA reads TGTGCCAGCAGCTTAAGAAGCGGGGGGGCCGAGACCCAGTACTTC.

The DNA for the CDR3 is TGTGCCAGTAGTATCACCGAGAGGAGTGAAAAACTGTTTTTT. The encoded protein is CASSITERSEKLFF. V and J are TRBV19 and TRBJ1-4, with no clear D. CDR3 size: 14 residues. V was pared by 3 bases and J by 7 bases, with 12 bases between. Germline CDR1 reads LNHDA; CDR2 reads SQIVND (reference sequence).

This chain connects TRBV7-9 to TRBJ1-3; D unclear. The germline V and J ends were trimmed by 11 bases and 3 bases, with 20 bases remaining between them. Per the germline V gene, CDR1 is SEHNR and CDR2 is FQNEAQ (reference sequence). The CDR3 runs to 15 residues. The CDR3 is CASPGKAIYGNTIYF. The CDR3, as DNA: TGTGCCTCACCAGGAAAGGCGATCTATGGAAACACCATATATTTT.

The rearrangement joins TRBV9 to TRBJ2-1; TRBD2 matches 7 bases. V was clipped by 0 bases and J by 4 bases; unmatched bases: 7. The CDR3 has 16 amino acids. Germline V lookup: CDR1 SGDLS, CDR2 YYNGEE. The CDR3 nucleotides are TGTGCCAGCAGCGTAGTCGGCGGGGGTGTTTACAATGAGCAGTTCTTC. Its protein product is CASSVVGGGVYNEQFF.

The rearrangement joins TRBV19 to TRBJ2-2; D remains unclear. Germline V gives CDR1 LNHDA, CDR2 SQIVND (reference sequence). The V end lost 8 bases, the J end lost 2 bases, and 18 bases lay between the germline ends. The CDR3 sequence is 16 residues long. The chain's CDR3 is CASLRHPPPNTGELFF. DNA for the CDR3: TGTGCCAGTCTCAGGCATCCTCCACCCAACACCGGGGAGCTGTTTTTT.

This chain links TRBV6-4 with TRBJ1-1; 9 positions match TRBD1. CDR1 MRHNA and CDR2 SNTAGT come from the germline V gene. V trimming: 4 bases; J trimming: 3 bases; junction bases outside the gene matches: 3. This CDR3 comprises 14 residues. In DNA form, the CDR3 reads TGTGCCAGCAGTGCGACAGGGGGGCACACTGAAGCTTTCTTT. It yields the protein CASSATGGHTEAFF.